This T cell receptor beta chain was captured in a study of response to subunit inactivated influenza vaccine. General study results and limits: The authors offered the suggestion that each seasonal influenza vaccination recruits few new T cells.

In this sample, this clonotype turned up a few times. The target antigen is unknown. MiXCR was run by TCRdb on the RT-PCR reads, yielding one entry per CDR3 protein. The sample lists fewer than 800,000 distinct CDR3 sequences, about 15% occurring once. The sequence came from a man aged 50-59 years who received an inactivated influenza vaccine. Source: PBMCs from blood, taken 11 to 12 days after vaccination.

The CDR3 is CASIRRQGGGYTF. In DNA, the CDR3 is TGTGCCAGCATCAGGCGGCAGGGAGGTGGCTACACCTTC. The rearrangement uses TRBV12-3 or TRBV12-4 and TRBJ1-2, with a weak D call TRBD1 (5 bases). The CDR3 sequence is 13 residues long. V was trimmed by 7 bases and J by 7 bases, leaving 16 bases between them.